The clone carrying this T cell receptor (beta chain) has only a few counts. This sample was taken from a study of T cell responses to AZD1222 COVID-19 vaccine. Libraries were prepared by immunoSEQ multiplex PCR; TCRdb keeps only in-frame clonotypes and omits some of them. The sample has 250,000 to 300,000 clones, 90% to 95% seen once. The CDR3 has 14 residues. Per germline, CDR1 SQVTM and CDR2 ANQGSEA. Trimming pared 2 bases from V and 1 base from J, leaving 10 bases between. The J gene is TRBJ2-3, the V gene TRBV29-1; tentatively, D is TRBD1 (5 bases). Sample: peripheral blood, taken 28 days after the second AZD1222 dose. This clonotype was sampled from an adult who received the AZD1222 COVID-19 vaccine. For the CDR3, the DNA is TGCAGCGTTGAAATACAGGACGGCACAGATACGCAGTATTTT. Residues: CSVEIQDGTDTQYF.